Following are 23 T cell receptor beta chains from one sample sequenced in a study of blood T cell repertoires in COVID-19. Profiling relied on immunoSEQ multiplex PCR, and the TCRdb table lists in-frame clones only, not all of them. Among approximately 160,000 clones listed, over 75% were seen once. What was sequenced was PBMCs or T cells enriched from blood (not recorded which). Receptors were obtained from a middle-aged man who had recovered from COVID-19.

This chain uses TRBV11-3 with TRBJ1-2; tentative D call: TRBD1 (5 bases). V was clipped by 5 bases and J by 5 bases, with 6 bases between them. Germline loops: CDR1 SGHNT, CDR2 YENEEA. The CDR3 extends over 11 amino acids. The CDR3 nucleotides read TGTGCCAGCAGCCGGGGGTATGGCTACACCTTC. Its translation: CASSRGYGYTF.

The rearrangement links TRBV5-1 to TRBJ1-3; 10 bases map to TRBD1. The germline V gene has CDR1 SGHRS and CDR2 YFSETQ. V dropped 0 bases and J dropped 5; count of bases not matched to a gene: 17. The length of the CDR3 is 20 residues. The DNA of the CDR3 is TGCGCCAGCAGCTTGGACGGGGACAGGGGTCCCTATGCTCCAAGAAACACCATATATTTT. Translating gives CASSLDGDRGPYAPRNTIYF.

The chain is built from TRBV4-1 and TRBJ1-2; no reliable D call. The CDR3 is made up of 15 amino acids. Per germline, CDR1 MGHRA and CDR2 YSYEKL. V lost 4 bases and J lost 1, with 13 bases in between. The CDR3 bases are TGCGCCAGCAGCCCAGCAGCGGTCCTTAACTATGGCTACACCTTC. Amino acid sequence: CASSPAAVLNYGYTF.

The chain uses TRBV5-6 and TRBJ1-2; 10 bases align to TRBD1. V lost 4 bases, J lost 6 bases, and 9 bases stayed unmatched. This CDR3 comprises 15 residues. Germline V CDR1 and CDR2: SGHDT, YYEEEE. The CDR3 protein is CASSPFRTGGNGYTF. CDR3 in DNA: TGTGCCAGCAGCCCCTTCCGGACAGGGGGTAATGGCTACACCTTC.

V usage is TRBV5-1 and J usage is TRBJ2-7; D might be TRBD1 (6 bases). The V end was cut by 0 bases, the J end by 1 base, with 8 bases between. The CDR3 is 14 amino acids. Germline-derived CDR1 and CDR2 are SGHRS and YFSETQ. The CDR3 nucleotides are TGCGCCAGCAGCTTGGAAGGGGGTTCCTACGAGCAGTACGTC. Encoded protein: CASSLEGGSYEQYV.

Comments on this clone: One junction end does not reproduce the germline sequence, and a read error may be involved. This chain links TRBV15 with TRBJ1-1; TRBD1 matches 7 bases. This CDR3 has 12 residues. Germline V gene data show CDR1 as LNHNV and CDR2 as YYDKDF (reference sequence). The CDR3 is CATSTQGPQRRF. The CDR3 nucleotides are TGTGCCACCAGCACACAGGGGCCCCAGAGGCGTTTT. The full variable domain, with the rest looked up from reference TRBV15 and TRBJ1-1, is DAMVIQNPRYQVTQFGKPVTLSCSQTLNHNVMYWYQQKSSQAPKLLFHYYDKDFNNEADTPDNFQSRRPNTSFCFLDIRSPGLGDTAMYLCATSTQGPQRRFGQGTRLTVV.

The V call is TRBV5-8, the J call TRBJ1-2; D remains unclear. V gave up 0 bases and J gave up 8 bases, with 20 bases separating them. The germline CDR1 and CDR2 sequences are SGHTS and YDEGEE. The CDR3 sequence is 16 residues long. The CDR3 loop is CASSLGTLAGLEGYTF. DNA of the CDR3: TGTGCCAGCAGCTTGGGAACTCTCGCGGGTCTAGAGGGCTACACCTTC.

V and J are TRBV6-2 or TRBV6-3 and TRBJ1-4; the D gene is possibly TRBD1 (6 bases). The CDR3 sequence is 12 residues long. The germline V gene has CDR1 MNHEY and CDR2 SVGEGT. Between the trimmed V and J ends, which lost 5 bases and 8 bases, there was a span of 9 bases. CDR3 sequence reads: CASSQDREKLFF. Here the CDR3 DNA reads TGTGCCAGCAGTCAGGACAGAGAAAAACTGTTTTTT.

The J gene is TRBJ2-7, the V gene TRBV29-1, with D maybe TRBD2 (5 bases). The CDR3 contains 11 residues. V was trimmed by 6 bases and J by 4 bases, leaving 10 bases between them. Germline values: CDR1 SQVTM, CDR2 ANQGSEA. CDR3 DNA sequence: TGCAGCGTAAGCCCGGGGTACGAGCAGTACTTC. It yields the protein CSVSPGYEQYF.

The chain is built from TRBV5-6 and TRBJ1-1; possibly TRBD1 for D (6 bases). V was pared by 0 bases and J by 9 bases, with 15 bases between. Per the germline V gene, CDR1 is SGHDT and CDR2 is YYEEEE. CDR3 length: 14 residues. The CDR3 loop reads CASSLVGGQGKAFF. In DNA, the CDR3 is TGTGCCAGCAGCTTGGTCGGGGGGCAGGGAAAAGCTTTCTTT.

The J gene is TRBJ2-2, the V gene TRBV7-3, with D maybe TRBD1 (6 bases). The CDR3 loop spans 16 amino acids. Trimming took 1 base from V and 3 from J, leaving 12 bases between them. Germline CDR1 SGHTA, CDR2 FQGTGA. The CDR3 reads CASSLITGLDTGELFF. The CDR3 DNA reads TGTGCCAGCAGCTTAATTACAGGGTTGGACACCGGGGAGCTGTTTTTT.

The chain carries TRBV19 and TRBJ1-2, with 12 positions matching TRBD1. This CDR3 contains 17 residues. Germline values: CDR1 LNHDA, CDR2 SQIVND (reference sequence). Unmatched junction bases numbered 13, after V lost 4 bases and J lost 7 bases. CDR3 in amino acids: CASSTPPGTGGSGGYTF. The CDR3, as DNA: TGTGCCAGTAGTACCCCCCCCGGGACAGGGGGCTCGGGTGGCTACACCTTC.

This clone was picked up one time. The rearrangement uses TRBV5-1 and TRBJ1-4, with D possibly being TRBD1 (6 bases). The CDR3 totals 15 residues. CDR1 SGHRS and CDR2 YFSETQ come from the germline V gene. V lost 2 bases and J lost 8, with 16 bases in between. The CDR3 here is CASSFLEQGGEKLFF. In DNA form, the CDR3 reads TGCGCCAGCAGCTTTTTGGAACAGGGTGGGGAAAAACTGTTTTTT.

The chain joins TRBV10-1 to TRBJ1-1; D is unclear. Germline lookup yields CDR1 WNHNN and CDR2 SYGVQD (reference sequence). V was clipped by 8 bases and J by 4 bases, with 20 bases between them. The CDR3 totals 15 residues. The CDR3 here is CASSRTTMGGTEAFF. The DNA of the CDR3 is TGCGCCAGCTCAAGAACTACGATGGGAGGCACTGAAGCTTTCTTT.

This sequence joins TRBV5-1 and TRBJ1-2; 10 bases align to TRBD1. The CDR3 loop spans 13 amino acids. Germline V gene lookup returns CDR1 SGHRS and CDR2 YFSETQ. V lost 9 bases and J lost 1; bases outside the gene matches: 3. The CDR3 is CATRTGGNYGYTF. The CDR3 region has the DNA TGCGCCACCCGGACAGGGGGTAACTATGGCTACACCTTC.

This rearrangement joins TRBV30 to TRBJ2-5; 9 bases fit TRBD2. This CDR3 contains 15 residues. The germline CDR1 and CDR2 sequences are GTSNPN and SVGIG (reference sequence). V was pared by 8 bases and J by 4 bases, with 14 bases of the junction left unmatched. The CDR3 here is CAGSPPAGGGETQYF. As DNA, the CDR3 is TGTGCCGGATCCCCCCCAGCGGGGGGAGGAGAGACCCAGTACTTC. The whole variable domain, filled in from reference TRBV30 and TRBJ2-5, reads SQTIHQWPATLVQPVGSPLSLECTVEGTSNPNLYWYRQAAGRGLQLLFYSVGIGQISSEVPQNLSASRPQDRQFILSSKKLLLSDSGFYLCAGSPPAGGGETQYFGPGTRLLVL.

The chain joins TRBV6-1 to TRBJ1-5; 9 nucleotides line up with TRBD1. With V trimmed by 4 bases and J by 7 bases, 14 bases remained unmatched. Germline CDR1 is MNHNS and CDR2 is SASEGT. The CDR3 is 17 amino acids. The CDR3 region is CASSGGTGGLSGQPQHF. CDR3 nucleotide sequence: TGTGCCAGCAGTGGAGGAACAGGGGGCCTCTCGGGCCAGCCCCAGCATTTT.

CDR3 residues: CAWRGDRGPDTQYF. DNA for the CDR3: TGTGCCTGGAGGGGGGACAGGGGGCCAGATACGCAGTATTTT. The chain combines TRBV30 with TRBJ2-3, with 12 bases fitting TRBD1. The trim removed 3 bases at V and 4 bases at J, leaving 2 bases unmatched. There are 14 residues in the CDR3. From germline, CDR1 is GTSNPN and CDR2 SVGIG (reference sequence).

The V call is TRBV7-9, the J call TRBJ1-1, with D uncertain. This CDR3 region has 15 residues. The ends were cut back, 2 bases at V and 3 bases at J, with 13 bases in the middle. The germline CDR1 and CDR2 sequences are SEHNR and FQNEAQ (reference sequence). The CDR3 region is CASSLWAGEDTEAFF. The CDR3 DNA reads TGTGCCAGCAGCTTATGGGCAGGTGAAGACACTGAAGCTTTCTTT.

V is TRBV3-1 (or the pseudogene TRBV3-2) and J is TRBJ2-7; D is ambiguous. V lost 3 bases and J 2 bases, leaving 14 bases between the germline ends. The CDR3 totals 15 residues. Germline CDR1 LGHDT, CDR2 YNNKEL (reference sequence). The DNA of the CDR3 is TGTGCCAGCAGCCACAGTTCTGGTGCCACCTACGAGCAGTACTTC. The encoded protein is CASSHSSGATYEQYF.

The V call is TRBV24-1, the J call TRBJ2-3; 11 nucleotides line up with TRBD1. The V gene end was trimmed by 4 bases and the J gene end by 1 base; junction bases not matched to a gene: 18. Germline CDR1 reads KGHDR; CDR2 reads SFDVKD. The CDR3 sequence is 21 residues long. CDR3 protein: CATSDPGPAGQGAPGTDTQYF. CDR3 sequence (DNA): TGTGCCACCAGTGACCCAGGACCAGCTGGACAGGGGGCGCCGGGCACAGATACGCAGTATTTT.

The J gene is TRBJ2-1, the V gene TRBV3-1 (or the pseudogene TRBV3-2); D might be TRBD1 (5 bases). CDR1 and CDR2 from the germline V gene are LGHDT and YNNKEL (reference sequence). Trimming left V 4 bases short and J 6 bases short, with 10 bases between. CDR3 length: 13 amino acids. For the CDR3, the DNA is TGTGCCAGCAGCCCCTTAAGGGGCAATGAGCAGTTCTTC. Translating it yields CASSPLRGNEQFF.

J is TRBJ2-3 and V is TRBV19, with 10 positions matching TRBD2. The CDR3 spans 16 residues. J lost 3 bases, V lost 5 bases, and 8 bases had no gene match. The germline CDR1 and CDR2 sequences are LNHDA and SQIVND (reference sequence). CDR3 coding DNA: TGTGCCAGTAGTGGTCAGCGGGGGGGCGCGACAGATACGCAGTATTTT. It encodes CASSGQRGGATDTQYF.